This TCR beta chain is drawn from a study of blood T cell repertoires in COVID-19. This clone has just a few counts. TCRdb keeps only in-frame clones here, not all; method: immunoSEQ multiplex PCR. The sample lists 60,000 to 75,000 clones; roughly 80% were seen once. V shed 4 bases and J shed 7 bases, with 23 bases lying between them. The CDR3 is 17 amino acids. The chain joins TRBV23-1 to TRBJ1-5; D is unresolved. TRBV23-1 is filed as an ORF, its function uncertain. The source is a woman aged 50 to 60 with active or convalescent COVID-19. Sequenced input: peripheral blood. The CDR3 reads CASSRTADRFEWQPQHF. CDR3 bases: TGCGCCAGCAGTCGGACTGCGGACCGATTCGAGTGGCAGCCCCAGCATTTT.